This T cell receptor beta chain was profiled in a study of cytomegalovirus exposure and HLA in healthy donors. Study-wide points: For presence/absence analyses, sequencing depth was assumed to be roughly uniform across donors. Indistinguishable V segments, including TRBV6-2 and TRBV6-3, were excluded. A later analysis linked a missense variant in DCLRE1C to the trimming of TCR beta V and J genes.

Amplification used 60 Vbeta primers and 13 Jbeta primers. The table came from immunoSEQ multiplex PCR; TCRdb's copy has only in-frame clones and leaves some out. The sample consists of about 200,000 clones, 75% to 85% of them appearing once. A remark on this clone: What it binds is not known.

The CDR3 has 12 amino acids. The germline V gene encodes CDR1 MNHNY and CDR2 SVGAGI (reference sequence). V shed 6 bases, J shed 5 bases, and the junction held 3 bases outside the gene matches. The J gene is TRBJ2-7, the V gene TRBV6-6; 8 bases are a match to TRBD2. The specimen was PBMCs. This TCR derives from a woman aged 40 to 50 in good health and CMV-seronegative. CDR3 amino acids: CASRGGLDEQYF. In nucleotides, the CDR3 is TGTGCCAGCAGGGGGGGACTAGACGAGCAGTACTTC.